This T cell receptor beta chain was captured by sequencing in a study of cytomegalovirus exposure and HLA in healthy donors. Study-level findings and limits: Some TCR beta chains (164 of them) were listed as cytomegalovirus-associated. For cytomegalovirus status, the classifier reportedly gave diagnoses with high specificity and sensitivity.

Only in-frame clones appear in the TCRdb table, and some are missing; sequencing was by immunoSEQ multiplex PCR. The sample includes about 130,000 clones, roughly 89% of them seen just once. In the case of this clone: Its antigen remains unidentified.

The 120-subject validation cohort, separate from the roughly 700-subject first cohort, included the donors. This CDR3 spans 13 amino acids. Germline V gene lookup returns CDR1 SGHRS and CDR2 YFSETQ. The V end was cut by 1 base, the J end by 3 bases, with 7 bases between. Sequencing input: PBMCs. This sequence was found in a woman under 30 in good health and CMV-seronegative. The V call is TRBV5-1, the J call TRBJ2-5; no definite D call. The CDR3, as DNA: TGCGCCAGCAGCTTGAGACTTAAAGAGACCCAGTACTTC. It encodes CASSLRLKETQYF.